The 14 T cell receptor beta chains presented below share a single source sample, sequenced in a study of blood T cell repertoires in COVID-19 (dated by TCRdb to 2018 to 2021). Library method: the immunoSEQ multiplex PCR assay. TCRdb holds this immuneACCESS table with in-frame rearrangements only. Some clones are missing; in checked studies, unresolved V genes explain under half, and the rest has no known cause. This sample comprises some 130,000 clones, roughly 80% of them detected only once. The ten largest clones add up to 16% of the sample. The sequencing input was peripheral blood. These receptors were collected from a woman aged 50 to 60 with acute or convalescent COVID-19.

This clone showed up just once. The chain uses TRBV11-2 and TRBJ2-7, with 11 bases that match TRBD2. The V gene's germline CDR1 is SGHAT and CDR2 FQNNGV. J gave up 1 base and V 4 bases, and 6 bases lay outside the gene matches. The CDR3 totals 16 residues. The CDR3, as DNA: TGTGCCAGCAGCTCGGCCCCTAGCGGGGGGTCCTACGAGCAGTACTTC. Protein sequence: CASSSAPSGGSYEQYF.

This chain links TRBV7-9 with TRBJ1-1; 8 bases line up with TRBD1. This CDR3 comprises 15 residues. Germline V gives CDR1 SEHNR, CDR2 FQNEAQ (reference sequence). V dropped 1 base and J dropped 1; count of bases not matched to a gene: 2. CDR3 residues: CASSLGDRSNTEAFF. The CDR3 nucleotides read TGTGCCAGCAGCTTAGGGGACAGGTCGAACACTGAAGCTTTCTTT.

The CDR3 DNA sequence: TGCAGCGTTGACGTACAGTATAGCAATCAGCCCCAGCATTTT. The encoded protein is CSVDVQYSNQPQHF. The V and J genes are TRBV29-1 and TRBJ1-5; no definite D call. Trimming left V 3 bases short and J 0 bases short, with 9 bases between. Germline CDR1 SQVTM, CDR2 ANQGSEA. This CDR3 is 14 amino acids long.

This clone was seen only once. The chain joins TRBV27 to TRBJ1-2; possible D gene TRBD1, 6 bases. Between the trimmed V and J ends, which lost 3 bases and 7 bases, there was a span of 9 bases. CDR1 is MNHEY and CDR2 is SMNVEV in the germline V gene (reference sequence). The CDR3 sequence is 12 residues long. CDR3 loop: CASSFRGGGYTF. The DNA of the CDR3 is TGTGCCAGCAGTTTCCGAGGGGGTGGCTACACCTTC.

The chain employs TRBV18 and TRBJ1-5; possibly TRBD1 for D (6 bases). This CDR3 has 15 amino acids. V lost 2 bases, J lost 4 bases, and 12 bases lay in between. Germline V gene lookup returns CDR1 KGHSH and CDR2 LQKENI. The CDR3 DNA is TGTGCCAGCTCACCAAACGGGGGGGCGAATCAGCCCCAGCATTTT. Translating it yields CASSPNGGANQPQHF.

V usage is TRBV15 and J usage is TRBJ1-4, with D maybe TRBD1 (5 bases). The CDR3 covers 15 residues. Per the germline V gene, CDR1 is LNHNV and CDR2 is YYDKDF (reference sequence). The V end lost 5 bases, the J end lost 8 bases, and 18 bases lay between the germline ends. The CDR3 sequence: CATSGLGGVGEKLFF. The CDR3, as DNA: TGTGCCACCAGCGGATTGGGGGGGGTCGGGGAAAAACTGTTTTTT.

With respect to this clone: A junction boundary mismatches the germline segment, possibly from a read error. V and J are TRBV6-5 and TRBJ2-7, with D perhaps matching TRBD2 (5 bases). CDR1 is MNHEY and CDR2 is SVGAGI in the germline V gene. The CDR3 covers 11 residues. This chain's CDR3 is CASFNTGNWNF. CDR3 sequence (DNA): TGTGCCAGCTTCAACACCGGGAACTGGAACTTC.

The genes are TRBV6-1 and TRBJ1-2, with D unclear. V was shortened by 0 bases and J by 5 bases, with 10 bases between the two germline ends. The CDR3 covers 14 residues. CDR1 is MNHNS, CDR2 SASEGT, per germline. CDR3 nucleotide sequence: TGTGCCAGCAGTGAAGCGGGAGTAGTATATGGCTACACCTTC. Amino acids: CASSEAGVVYGYTF.

The chain combines TRBV6-6 with TRBJ2-7, with D maybe TRBD2 (6 bases). This CDR3 is 14 amino acids long. Germline CDR1 reads MNHNY; CDR2 reads SVGAGI (reference sequence). Trimming took off 5 bases at V and 1 base at J, with 12 bases between the two ends. In DNA form, the CDR3 reads TGTGCCAGCAGTCGGGTCGCGGGATCCTACGAGCAGTACTTC. This gives the protein CASSRVAGSYEQYF.

This clone is a singleton in its sample. J is TRBJ2-2 and V is TRBV5-1, with a tentative D call TRBD1 (5 bases). CDR3 length equals 15 residues. The V end lost 4 bases, the J end lost 1 base, and 11 bases lay between the germline ends. CDR1 SGHRS and CDR2 YFSETQ come from the germline V gene. The chain's CDR3 is CASSPTDRNTGELFF. The CDR3 DNA follows: TGCGCCAGCAGCCCCACCGACAGGAACACCGGGGAGCTGTTTTTT.

This chain uses TRBV6-5 with TRBJ1-6; TRBD1 matches at 8 bases. The CDR3 is 13 residues long. CDR1 MNHEY and CDR2 SVGAGI come from the germline V gene. V lost 8 bases to trimming and J lost 9 bases; unmatched junction nucleotides: 6. In nucleotides, the CDR3 is TGTGCCAGCCTGGGACAGGTTTCTTCACCCCTCCACTTT. The encoded protein is CASLGQVSSPLHF.

V is TRBV12-3 or TRBV12-4 and J is TRBJ2-7; D perhaps matches TRBD2 (6 bases). This CDR3 has 12 amino acids. The ends were cut back, 5 bases at V and 3 bases at J, with 8 bases in the middle. For the CDR3, the DNA is TGTGCCAGCAGTCAGGGAGGCTACGAGCAGTACTTC. It translates to CASSQGGYEQYF.

This clone was picked up a small number of times. Distinct nucleotide sequences in the sample also encode this CDR3. This chain uses TRBV9 with TRBJ2-1, with 8 bases aligning to TRBD2. V gave up 2 bases and J gave up 4 bases; unmatched junction bases: 5. This CDR3 has 15 residues. Germline CDR1 is SGDLS and CDR2 is YYNGEE. This CDR3 is CASSVGLAGYNEQFF. The CDR3 coding sequence is TGTGCCAGCAGCGTTGGCCTAGCGGGTTACAATGAGCAGTTCTTC.

J is TRBJ2-1 and V is TRBV5-1, with D tentatively TRBD2 (6 bases). Germline V gives CDR1 SGHRS, CDR2 YFSETQ. V was shortened by 1 base and J by 7 bases, with 24 bases between the two germline ends. The CDR3 length is 18 residues. CDR3 region: CASSLSLGRGVRGNEQFF. In nucleotides, the CDR3 is TGCGCCAGCAGCTTGTCCCTGGGGCGGGGCGTTCGTGGGAATGAGCAGTTCTTC.